This T cell receptor (beta chain) was sequenced during a study of shared clonotypes between healthy human individuals. The study, taken as a whole, reports: Naive CD4 clonotypes overlapped across a handful of donors at roughly 5%. Sequencing depth was expected to influence donor clonotype sharing.

The investigators split CD4+ cells into a CD45RA+ naive subset and a CD45RA-negative memory subset. Running of the assay took place at deep level. Produced via immunoSEQ multiplex PCR; TCRdb's table is partial and in-frame only. The table includes hundreds of thousands of clones, 73% detected once. Remarks on this clone: Its target is unknown.

The V end was cut by 6 bases, the J end by 5 bases, with 10 bases between. The CDR3 runs 12 residues. CDR1 is MNHEY and CDR2 is SMNVEV in the germline V gene (reference sequence). This sequence joins TRBV27 and TRBJ2-5; a possible D gene is TRBD2 (6 bases). The sample was memory CD4+ T cells sorted from blood. Subset described: CD45RA-negative fraction. This receptor was obtained from a woman aged 25-40 years in good health. The CDR3 here is CASRREGETQYF. CDR3 nucleotide sequence: TGTGCCAGCAGGCGGGAAGGCGAGACCCAGTACTTC.